One and the same sample provided the 26 T cell receptor beta chains below, sequenced in a study of Graves' ophthalmopathy and Graves' hyperthyroidism. TCR beta CDR3 amplification used RNA transcripts. After a first-round RT-PCR with HTBI primers, a second-round multiplex PCR was run. TCRdb redid the calling of the multiplex PCR reads with MiXCR, one entry per CDR3 protein. The sample consists of 400,000 to 450,000 distinct CDR3 sequences, roughly 20% of them appearing once. Sample: peripheral blood. The receptors derive from a young woman with stable Graves' hyperthyroidism.

This clonotype was detected ten times or more. This chain joins TRBV5-5 and TRBJ2-7; 10 positions match TRBD1. The CDR3 length is 14 residues. The V segment lost 4 bases and the J segment 4 bases; nucleotides outside the gene matches: 5. CDR1 SGHKS and CDR2 YYEKEE come from the germline V gene (reference sequence). Written as DNA, the CDR3 is TGTGCCAGCAGCGCGGGACAGGGGTGGTACGAGCAGTACTTC. Amino acid sequence: CASSAGQGWYEQYF. Based on the CDR3 plus reference TRBV5-5 and TRBJ2-7, the full variable domain is DAGVTQSPTHLIKTRGQQVTLRCSPISGHKSVSWYQQVLGQGPQFIFQYYEKEERGRGNFPDRFSARQFPNYSSELNVNALLLGDSALYLCASSAGQGWYEQYFGPGTRLTVT.

V is TRBV20-1 and J is TRBJ2-7; D is perhaps TRBD1 (7 bases). The germline CDR1 and CDR2 sequences are DFQATT and SNEGSKA (reference sequence). Deletions cut 3 bases from V and 4 bases from J, with 25 bases between. CDR3 length equals 17 residues. The CDR3 DNA is TGCAGTGCTAGCCAATTAGTGACAGGGACTCTGCCTTACGAGCAGTACTTC. This gives the protein CSASQLVTGTLPYEQYF.

In this sample, this clonotype turned up many times. The chain combines TRBV3-1 with TRBJ1-5; D ambiguous. Germline V lookup: CDR1 LGHDT, CDR2 YNNKEL (reference sequence). CDR3 length: 14 amino acids. Trimming took 4 bases from V and 7 from J, leaving 14 bases between them. DNA for the CDR3: TGTGCCAGCAGCCTAGGAGACGGAGGGCAGCCCCAGCATTTT. Translation: CASSLGDGGQPQHF.

The genes are TRBV6-1 and TRBJ2-7; D perhaps matches TRBD1 (6 bases). The length of the CDR3 is 13 residues. The germline CDR1 and CDR2 sequences are MNHNS and SASEGT. V was clipped by 6 bases and J by 0 bases, with 9 bases between them. The CDR3 DNA is TGTGCCAGCAGGAAGACAGGCTCCTACGAGCAGTACTTC. It codes for CASRKTGSYEQYF.

This clonotype has a handful of counts. In DNA, the CDR3 is TGTGCCTGGCAAAGGTGGAGCGGGGGAAAGGGCGAGCAGTACTTC. It specifies CAWQRWSGGKGEQYF. The chain is built from TRBV30 and TRBJ2-7; 8 bases agree with TRBD2. The J segment lost 6 bases and the V segment lost 5 bases, leaving 15 bases of the junction unmatched. The CDR3 runs 15 residues. Germline values: CDR1 GTSNPN, CDR2 SVGIG (reference sequence).

This clonotype turned up a few times. This chain uses TRBV6-2 or TRBV6-3 with TRBJ2-7; D is possibly TRBD1 or TRBD2 (5 bases each). CDR3 length equals 17 residues. V dropped 0 bases and J dropped 5 bases, with 20 bases sitting between them. CDR1 is MNHEY and CDR2 is SVGEGT in the germline V gene. This chain's CDR3 is CASSYSTSYTGGDEQYF. As DNA, the CDR3 is TGTGCCAGCAGTTACTCGACGAGCTACACTGGGGGTGACGAGCAGTACTTC.

This clonotype has a count of ten or more. V and J are TRBV6-1 and TRBJ2-2; D is ambiguous. Germline assignment: CDR1 MNHNS and CDR2 SASEGT. V gave up 6 bases and J gave up 6 bases, with 14 bases separating them. The CDR3 spans 14 residues. This CDR3 is CASSVLFRSGELFF. The DNA for the CDR3 is TGTGCCAGCAGCGTCCTTTTTAGGTCCGGGGAGCTGTTTTTT.

Many counts were recorded for this clonotype. This CDR3 reads CASSPGQGNTEQYF. CDR3 bases: TGCGCCAGCAGCCCGGGACAGGGTAATACCGAGCAGTACTTC. The chain uses TRBV5-1 and TRBJ2-7; 9 bases map to TRBD1. The germline V gene has CDR1 SGHRS and CDR2 YFSETQ. There are 14 residues in the CDR3. V shed 4 bases and J 6 bases; nucleotides not matched to a gene: 8.

This clonotype was seen at least ten times. The rearrangement joins TRBV5-1 to TRBJ2-5, with TRBD2 identical over 11 bases. The CDR3 is made up of 16 amino acids. Losses at the gene ends were 2 bases for V and 1 base for J; bases not matched to a gene: 4. The germline V gene has CDR1 SGHRS and CDR2 YFSETQ. CDR3 in DNA: TGCGCCAGCAGCTTCGCGACTAGCGGGACCCAAGAGACCCAGTACTTC. Amino acid sequence: CASSFATSGTQETQYF.

This clonotype was detected many times. The chain couples TRBV30 to TRBJ1-1; no clear D gene. This CDR3 contains 12 residues. Trimming cost V 4 bases and J 3 bases, with 9 bases left between them. Looked up from germline, CDR1 is GTSNPN and CDR2 is SVGIG (reference sequence). Written as DNA, the CDR3 is TGTGCCTGGAAAACAGCCTACACTGAAGCTTTCTTT. Translation: CAWKTAYTEAFF.

This clonotype has just one count. CDR3 DNA: TGTGCTAGTGGTTTTATAGATCCTGTCTATGGCTACACCTTC. It encodes CASGFIDPVYGYTF. V and J are TRBV12-5 and TRBJ1-2; unclear D gene. This CDR3 region has 14 residues. Germline lookup yields CDR1 LGHNT and CDR2 FRNRAP. V was clipped by 3 bases and J by 4 bases, with 12 bases between them.

This clonotype was counted at least ten times. The chain carries TRBV28 and TRBJ1-1; D gene ambiguous. Germline assignment: CDR1 MDHEN and CDR2 SYDVKM. The CDR3 has 13 amino acids. V lost 4 bases and J 4 bases, leaving 10 bases between the germline ends. The CDR3 protein is CASSYRLPTEAFF. CDR3 in DNA: TGTGCCAGCAGTTATCGTCTACCCACTGAAGCTTTCTTT.

This clonotype was found a few times. The genes are TRBV30 and TRBJ2-7; 10 bases align to TRBD1. Germline CDR1 is GTSNPN and CDR2 is SVGIG (reference sequence). The CDR3 spans 13 residues. Losses at the gene ends were 5 bases for V and 3 bases for J; bases not matched to a gene: 4. Here the CDR3 reads CAWDRDRGYEQYF. The CDR3, as DNA: TGTGCCTGGGACCGGGACAGGGGCTACGAGCAGTACTTC.

This chain joins TRBV5-1 and TRBJ1-5, with no clear D. The V end was cut by 0 bases, the J end by 4 bases, with 11 bases between. Germline CDR1 reads SGHRS; CDR2 reads YFSETQ. The CDR3 is 15 amino acids. The chain's CDR3 is CASSLEGVRNQPQHF. The CDR3 bases are TGCGCCAGCAGCTTGGAAGGTGTTAGAAATCAGCCCCAGCATTTT.

Note on this clonotype: One junction end does not reproduce the germline sequence, and a read error may be involved. The J gene is TRBJ2-7, the V gene TRBV11-1, with D tentatively TRBD2 (6 bases). The CDR3 loop spans 16 amino acids. The germline V gene encodes CDR1 SGHAT and CDR2 FQDESV (reference sequence). The CDR3 is CVSSYKIGGPSYEQYF. Written as DNA, the CDR3 is TGTGTCAGCAGCTATAAGATAGGAGGGCCATCCTACGAGCAGTACTTC.

The chain employs TRBV6-1 and TRBJ2-7, with TRBD2 as a possible D gene (5 bases). The V gene lost 1 base and the J gene lost 2 bases, with 12 bases spanning the gap. This CDR3 is 15 amino acids long. Germline V CDR1 and CDR2: MNHNS, SASEGT. CDR3 DNA sequence: TGTGCCAGCAGTGAAGAGGAGGCGACCCCCTACGAGCAGTACTTC. Its protein product is CASSEEEATPYEQYF.

There are many counts of this clonotype. V gene TRBV25-1 combines with J gene TRBJ2-5; TRBD2 agrees at 12 bases. The CDR3 is 18 amino acids. Germline values: CDR1 MGHDK, CDR2 SYGVNS. V dropped 3 bases and J dropped 5; count of bases not matched to a gene: 13. The CDR3 protein is CASSEVTSGSSKRETQYF. The CDR3 nucleotides read TGTGCCAGCAGTGAGGTGACTAGCGGGAGTTCGAAAAGGGAGACCCAGTACTTC.

The rearrangement links TRBV11-2 to TRBJ1-1, with D unclear. With 6 bases removed from V and 1 base from J, the gap between germline ends came to 9 bases. The germline V gene has CDR1 SGHAT and CDR2 FQNNGV. This CDR3 comprises 13 residues. The CDR3 region is CASSREPNTEAFF. The CDR3 DNA sequence: TGTGCCAGCAGTAGAGAACCGAACACTGAAGCTTTCTTT.

This clonotype was counted between two and nine times. The chain employs TRBV12-3 or TRBV12-4 and TRBJ1-1; D might be TRBD1 (6 bases). Deletions cut 1 base from V and 8 bases from J, with 17 bases between. This CDR3 is 15 amino acids long. CDR3: CASSLGGYRDLEAFF. The DNA for the CDR3 is TGTGCCAGCAGTTTAGGGGGTTACAGGGACTTAGAAGCTTTCTTT.

The V and J genes are TRBV12-3 or TRBV12-4 and TRBJ2-5; 9 nucleotides align to TRBD1. The V segment lost 6 bases and the J segment 1 base; nucleotides outside the gene matches: 6. This CDR3 is built from 15 residues. CDR3 amino acids: CASRDRGRVQETQYF. The CDR3 coding sequence is TGTGCCAGCAGGGACAGGGGCCGGGTCCAAGAGACCCAGTACTTC.

The table lists this clonotype with a few counts. The CDR3, as DNA: TGTGCCTGGAGTGGGGCTGGTGGGGTGACTGGAAACACCATATATTTT. This sequence encodes CAWSGAGGVTGNTIYF. This chain uses TRBV30 with TRBJ1-3; D unresolved. CDR1 GTSNPN and CDR2 SVGIG come from the germline V gene (reference sequence). This CDR3 contains 16 residues. V dropped 1 base and J dropped 2 bases, with 15 bases sitting between them.

About this clonotype: A single base separates this from a much larger clone, so it may be a read error. The chain uses TRBV19 and TRBJ2-2; D is perhaps TRBD2 (6 bases). This CDR3 has 14 amino acids. CDR1 and CDR2 from the germline V gene are LNHDA and SQIVND (reference sequence). CDR3 in DNA: TGTGCCAGTAGTCCAGAAAGGGCTGTCGGGGGGCTGTTTTTT. This sequence encodes CASSPERAVGGLFF.

This chain links TRBV24-1 with TRBJ2-5; D is uncertain. Trimming removed 1 base at V and 1 base at J, with 9 bases between. The CDR3 spans 15 residues. CDR1 and CDR2 from the germline V gene are KGHDR and SFDVKD. The CDR3 coding sequence is TGTGCCACCAGTGATTTTCAACAGAGCCAAGAGACCCAGTACTTC. This encodes CATSDFQQSQETQYF.

Many counts were recorded for this clonotype. The chain carries TRBV12-3 or TRBV12-4 and TRBJ2-2; possible D gene TRBD1, 6 bases. Trimming cost V 5 bases and J 4 bases, with 20 bases left between them. The CDR3 is made up of 17 amino acids. CDR3 in DNA: TGTGCCAGCAGTCCATGGGCAGGGGCGATACTCACCGGGGAGCTGTTTTTT. This sequence encodes CASSPWAGAILTGELFF.

The sample holds many counts of this clonotype. The V gene is TRBV28, the J gene TRBJ1-2; no firm D call. The CDR3 runs 14 residues. The V end lost 3 bases, the J end lost 3 bases, and 11 bases lay between the germline ends. In germline, CDR1 is MDHEN, CDR2 SYDVKM. CDR3 bases: TGTGCCAGCAGTTTTTGGGTGCTTGACTATGGCTACACCTTC. It translates to CASSFWVLDYGYTF.

This clonotype showed up just a few times. The chain links TRBV4-1 to TRBJ2-6; no firm D call. Trimming removed 3 bases at V and 0 bases at J, with 6 bases between. The CDR3 totals 15 residues. CDR1 and CDR2 (germline): MGHRA, YSYEKL. The CDR3 region has the DNA TGCGCCAGCAGCCAGTACGGCTCTGGGGCCAACGTCCTGACTTTC. This translates into CASSQYGSGANVLTF.